These 26 T cell receptor beta chains came from one sample sequenced in a study of cytomegalovirus exposure and HLA in healthy donors. Primers for the PCR totalled 60 Vbeta and 13 Jbeta. The table came from immunoSEQ multiplex PCR; TCRdb's copy has only in-frame clones and leaves some out. Of around 210,000 clones in the sample, 65% to 85% were seen once. The specimen sequenced was PBMCs. The origin of the receptors is a man aged 50-59 years in good health and CMV-seronegative.

This chain links TRBV6-5 with TRBJ2-1; D is perhaps TRBD2 (5 bases). Trimming took off 7 bases at V and 8 bases at J, with 15 bases between the two ends. This CDR3 comprises 13 residues. Germline assignment: CDR1 MNHEY and CDR2 SVGAGI. CDR3 sequence reads: CASTRAVWDEQFF. CDR3 in DNA: TGTGCCAGCACCAGAGCGGTATGGGATGAGCAGTTCTTC.

J is TRBJ1-1 and V is TRBV28, with TRBD1 as a possible D gene (5 bases). The CDR3 extends over 13 amino acids. Germline CDR1 and CDR2: MDHEN and SYDVKM. With 3 bases removed from V and 10 bases from J, the gap between germline ends came to 15 bases. The CDR3, as DNA: TGTGCCAGCAGTTTTGGTAGGGGATCGGGAGCTTTCTTT. This codes for CASSFGRGSGAFF.

This clone was counted between two and nine times. V usage is TRBV5-1 and J usage is TRBJ2-1; 10 nucleotides match TRBD1. This CDR3 has 16 residues. The trim removed 1 base at V and 8 bases at J, leaving 9 bases unmatched. Germline V lookup: CDR1 SGHRS, CDR2 YFSETQ. The CDR3 is CASSLSPGQGVHEQFF. For the CDR3, the DNA is TGCGCCAGCAGCTTGTCGCCTGGACAGGGGGTACATGAGCAGTTCTTC. Full variable domain (remainder filled in from reference TRBV5-1 and TRBJ2-1): KAGVTQTPRYLIKTRGQQVTLSCSPISGHRSVSWYQQTPGQGLQFLFEYFSETQRNKGNFPGRFSGRQFSNSRSEMNVSTLELGDSALYLCASSLSPGQGVHEQFFGPGTRLTVL.

Comments on this clone: The junction and the germline gene differ at one end; a read error may be behind it. This chain links TRBV7-9 with TRBJ2-2; D might be TRBD1 (6 bases). The CDR3 runs 15 residues. Germline assignment: CDR1 SEHNR and CDR2 FQNEAQ (reference sequence). CDR3 region: CSSSLKATGAGELFF. The CDR3 DNA reads as TGTTCCAGCAGCTTAAAAGCGACAGGTGCCGGGGAGCTGTTTTTT.

The chain recombines TRBV18 with TRBJ2-2; 7 bases are shared with TRBD2. After removal of 0 bases from V and 4 bases from J, the junction contained 8 bases not matched to a gene. The germline V gene encodes CDR1 KGHSH and CDR2 LQKENI. This CDR3 spans 17 amino acids. CDR3 DNA: TGTGCCAGCTCACCACCGGGAGGGGCCCGGGCCACCGGGGAGCTGTTTTTT. It is translated as CASSPPGGARATGELFF.

The chain employs TRBV27 and TRBJ1-6; D ambiguous. V was pared by 4 bases and J by 9 bases, with 10 bases between. Germline V gene sequence: CDR1 MNHEY, CDR2 SMNVEV (reference sequence). The CDR3 runs 13 residues. The CDR3: CASSYGVGSPLHF. The CDR3 nucleotides are TGTGCCAGCAGTTACGGGGTGGGTTCACCCCTCCACTTT.

This chain uses TRBV5-4 with TRBJ1-3, with 10 bases fitting TRBD1. Germline V lookup: CDR1 SGHNT, CDR2 YYREEE (reference sequence). This CDR3 has 13 amino acids. V lost 10 bases to trimming and J lost 4 bases; unmatched junction nucleotides: 5. CDR3: CAYGQGGGNTIYF. CDR3 sequence (DNA): TGTGCCTACGGACAGGGGGGAGGAAACACCATATATTTT.

The CDR3 loop reads CASSFLPGGNSPLHF. The CDR3 DNA follows: TGTGCCAGCAGTTTCCTTCCAGGGGGGAATTCACCCCTCCACTTT. The gene calls are TRBV27 and TRBJ1-6, with 7 nucleotides matching TRBD1. The CDR3 totals 15 residues. The germline V gene encodes CDR1 MNHEY and CDR2 SMNVEV (reference sequence). With V trimmed by 3 bases and J by 7 bases, 6 bases remained unmatched.

The J gene is TRBJ2-5, the V gene TRBV18, with D unclear. Germline CDR1 and CDR2: KGHSH and LQKENI. Trimming removed 0 bases at V and 5 bases at J, with 10 bases between. This CDR3 has 14 amino acids. This chain's CDR3 is CASSPPALRETQYF. The CDR3 DNA is TGTGCCAGCTCACCACCGGCATTGAGGGAGACCCAGTACTTC.

The CDR3 sequence: CASRKGLAGEQYF. The CDR3 DNA reads TGTGCCAGCAGGAAAGGACTAGCGGGAGAGCAGTACTTC. V usage is TRBV28 and J usage is TRBJ2-7; 12 bases fit TRBD2. This CDR3 has 13 residues. The germline V gene encodes CDR1 MDHEN and CDR2 SYDVKM. The trim removed 6 bases at V and 7 bases at J, leaving 4 bases unmatched.

J is TRBJ1-3 and V is TRBV28; tentatively, D is TRBD1 (6 bases). This CDR3 contains 14 residues. Germline CDR1 is MDHEN and CDR2 is SYDVKM. V gave up 2 bases and J gave up 3 bases, with 8 bases separating them. The CDR3 nucleotides are TGTGCCAGCAGTTTAGGCAGGGGTGGAAACACCATATATTTT. As protein: CASSLGRGGNTIYF.

In its sample, this clone was seen a few times. This rearrangement joins TRBV30 to TRBJ2-7; D is possibly TRBD1 (6 bases). Trimming cost V 3 bases and J 0 bases, with 12 bases left between them. CDR1 is GTSNPN and CDR2 is SVGIG in the germline V gene (reference sequence). The CDR3 runs to 14 residues. Written as DNA, the CDR3 is TGTGCCTGGAGGGGGGACATGAACTCCTACGAGCAGTACTTC. Translating gives CAWRGDMNSYEQYF.

This clone was seen once. The rearrangement uses TRBV6-6 and TRBJ1-5; TRBD1 is a possible D gene (6 bases). V was shortened by 4 bases and J by 4 bases, with 8 bases between the two germline ends. The germline V gene encodes CDR1 MNHNY and CDR2 SVGAGI (reference sequence). CDR3 length: 13 residues. This CDR3 is CASSLQGNQPQHF. DNA of the CDR3: TGTGCCAGCAGTTTGCAGGGGAATCAGCCCCAGCATTTT.

There are a few counts of this clone. The rearrangement joins TRBV27 to TRBJ2-3; 7 bases agree with TRBD2. This CDR3 has 21 residues. From germline, CDR1 is MNHEY and CDR2 SMNVEV (reference sequence). V shed 1 base and J 4 bases; nucleotides not matched to a gene: 23. The CDR3 coding sequence is TGTGCCAGCAGTTTATTGAGGAGGGAGGGAAGAAGGACTCTGGGCCCAGATACGCAGTATTTT. Its protein product is CASSLLRREGRRTLGPDTQYF.

This clone was found a few times. V and J are TRBV19 and TRBJ2-1, with 9 bases aligning to TRBD2. Unmatched junction bases numbered 11, after V lost 3 bases and J lost 5 bases. The CDR3 is 17 residues long. Per germline, CDR1 LNHDA and CDR2 SQIVND (reference sequence). CDR3 sequence (DNA): TGTGCCAGTAGTATTAGGGGTAGCGGGAGTAAAGACAATGAGCAGTTCTTC. Amino acid sequence: CASSIRGSGSKDNEQFF.

This clone was detected a few times. DNA of the CDR3: TGTGCCAGCAGTTTACGGGCCTTTAGACAGTTGAACACTGAAGCTTTCTTT. Translating it yields CASSLRAFRQLNTEAFF. The chain is built from TRBV28 and TRBJ1-1; D is possibly TRBD1 (5 bases). The CDR3 totals 17 residues. Germline assignment: CDR1 MDHEN and CDR2 SYDVKM. Trimming pared 2 bases from V and 0 bases from J, leaving 16 bases between.

The chain couples TRBV6-5 to TRBJ1-1; tentative D call: TRBD1 (6 bases). Germline CDR1 reads MNHEY; CDR2 reads SVGAGI. Trimming pared 6 bases from V and 1 base from J, leaving 9 bases between. The CDR3 length is 13 residues. CDR3 region: CASRNRANTEAFF. The CDR3 DNA is TGTGCCAGCAGGAACAGGGCGAACACTGAAGCTTTCTTT.

This sequence joins TRBV7-6 and TRBJ1-1, with D maybe TRBD1 (6 bases). Germline CDR1 SGHVS, CDR2 FNYEAQ. V lost 4 bases and J 4 bases, leaving 10 bases between the germline ends. This CDR3 spans 13 amino acids. CDR3 residues: CASSSTGRTEAFF. CDR3 nucleotide sequence: TGTGCCAGCAGCTCGACAGGCCGCACTGAAGCTTTCTTT.

The chain links TRBV9 to TRBJ2-7; TRBD2 matches 9 bases. V trimming: 0 bases; J trimming: 2 bases; junction bases outside the gene matches: 6. This CDR3 contains 16 residues. From germline, CDR1 is SGDLS and CDR2 YYNGEE. The CDR3 here is CASSVGGASGTYEQYF. The CDR3 nucleotides read TGTGCCAGCAGCGTAGGGGGGGCTAGCGGGACCTACGAGCAGTACTTC. The full variable domain, rest sourced from reference TRBV9 and TRBJ2-7, is DSGVTQTPKHLITATGQRVTLRCSPRSGDLSVYWYQQSLDQGLQFLIQYYNGEERAKGNILERFSAQQFPDLHSELNLSSLELGDSALYFCASSVGGASGTYEQYFGPGTRLTVT.

The chain is built from TRBV18 and TRBJ2-3, with 10 bases identical to TRBD2. Unmatched junction bases numbered 5, after V lost 6 bases and J lost 2 bases. In germline, CDR1 is KGHSH, CDR2 LQKENI. This CDR3 contains 15 residues. The CDR3 region is CASSGLAPYTDTQYF. The CDR3 DNA sequence: TGTGCCAGCTCGGGACTAGCGCCTTACACAGATACGCAGTATTTT.

The table lists this clone with a count of one. The chain couples TRBV5-6 to TRBJ1-4; D not resolved. Trimming pared 3 bases from V and 0 bases from J, leaving 6 bases between. The germline V gene encodes CDR1 SGHDT and CDR2 YYEEEE. The CDR3 extends over 14 amino acids. For the CDR3, the DNA is TGTGCCAGCAGCTCACAAGCAACTAATGAAAAACTGTTTTTT. The encoded protein is CASSSQATNEKLFF.

The chain recombines TRBV9 with TRBJ2-3, with 11 bases aligning to TRBD2. V dropped 2 bases and J dropped 3; count of bases not matched to a gene: 14. This CDR3 region has 19 residues. CDR1 is SGDLS and CDR2 is YYNGEE in the germline V gene. The CDR3 loop reads CASSVEIAGGLTRTDTQYF. CDR3 in DNA: TGTGCCAGCAGCGTCGAAATAGCGGGAGGGTTGACTAGGACAGATACGCAGTATTTT.

This clone occurred a few times. The chain combines TRBV5-4 with TRBJ1-2, with a weak D call TRBD1 (5 bases). Deletions cut 1 base from V and 8 bases from J, with 15 bases between. The CDR3 has 14 residues. Germline CDR1 and CDR2: SGHNT and YYREEE (reference sequence). CDR3 protein: CASSLIQGGRGYTF. The CDR3, as DNA: TGTGCCAGCAGCTTGATTCAGGGAGGCCGAGGCTACACCTTC.

The chain has TRBV18 and TRBJ1-5; TRBD1 matches 12 bases. The J segment lost 4 bases and the V segment lost 3 bases, leaving 10 bases of the junction unmatched. This CDR3 is built from 18 residues. Germline V gene data show CDR1 as KGHSH and CDR2 as LQKENI. This CDR3 reads CASSPRGQGASSNQPQHF. CDR3 nucleotides: TGTGCCAGCTCACCGAGGGGACAGGGGGCATCGTCAAATCAGCCCCAGCATTTT.

This chain uses TRBV5-1 with TRBJ2-2, with 11 bases aligning to TRBD2. The V segment lost 1 base and the J segment 6 bases; nucleotides outside the gene matches: 2. The V gene's germline CDR1 is SGHRS and CDR2 YFSETQ. The CDR3 has 15 residues. The chain's CDR3 is CASSLLAGGPGELFF. The CDR3 bases are TGCGCCAGCAGCTTGTTAGCGGGAGGGCCCGGGGAGCTGTTTTTT.

The chain recombines TRBV11-2 with TRBJ2-1, with D possibly matching TRBD2 (5 bases). The germline V gene encodes CDR1 SGHAT and CDR2 FQNNGV. The CDR3 totals 17 residues. Deletions cut 5 bases from V and 7 bases from J, with 24 bases between. CDR3 DNA: TGTGCCAGCAGCGTCGGGGAGTCTGGTCGGGAAAGGAATGAGCAGTTCTTC. This encodes CASSVGESGRERNEQFF.